This TCR beta chain appears in the sequencing data of a study of blood T cell repertoires in COVID-19. Generated by immunoSEQ multiplex PCR, the TCRdb table keeps only in-frame clones and is missing some. Among 250,000 to 300,000 clones listed, around 90% were seen once. The germline CDR1 and CDR2 sequences are SGHNT and YYREEE (reference sequence). Trimming shortened V by 0 bases and J by 4 bases, and 16 bases separated the two germline ends. The CDR3 runs 16 residues. The specimen was PBMCs or T cells enriched from blood (not recorded which). The V call is TRBV5-4, the J call TRBJ2-5, with a possible D match to TRBD2 (6 bases). This sequence originates from a woman aged 30 to 39 who had recovered from COVID-19. This chain's CDR3 is CASSLVSRLGGETQYF. The CDR3 region has the DNA TGTGCCAGCAGCTTGGTCAGCCGATTGGGGGGAGAGACCCAGTACTTC.